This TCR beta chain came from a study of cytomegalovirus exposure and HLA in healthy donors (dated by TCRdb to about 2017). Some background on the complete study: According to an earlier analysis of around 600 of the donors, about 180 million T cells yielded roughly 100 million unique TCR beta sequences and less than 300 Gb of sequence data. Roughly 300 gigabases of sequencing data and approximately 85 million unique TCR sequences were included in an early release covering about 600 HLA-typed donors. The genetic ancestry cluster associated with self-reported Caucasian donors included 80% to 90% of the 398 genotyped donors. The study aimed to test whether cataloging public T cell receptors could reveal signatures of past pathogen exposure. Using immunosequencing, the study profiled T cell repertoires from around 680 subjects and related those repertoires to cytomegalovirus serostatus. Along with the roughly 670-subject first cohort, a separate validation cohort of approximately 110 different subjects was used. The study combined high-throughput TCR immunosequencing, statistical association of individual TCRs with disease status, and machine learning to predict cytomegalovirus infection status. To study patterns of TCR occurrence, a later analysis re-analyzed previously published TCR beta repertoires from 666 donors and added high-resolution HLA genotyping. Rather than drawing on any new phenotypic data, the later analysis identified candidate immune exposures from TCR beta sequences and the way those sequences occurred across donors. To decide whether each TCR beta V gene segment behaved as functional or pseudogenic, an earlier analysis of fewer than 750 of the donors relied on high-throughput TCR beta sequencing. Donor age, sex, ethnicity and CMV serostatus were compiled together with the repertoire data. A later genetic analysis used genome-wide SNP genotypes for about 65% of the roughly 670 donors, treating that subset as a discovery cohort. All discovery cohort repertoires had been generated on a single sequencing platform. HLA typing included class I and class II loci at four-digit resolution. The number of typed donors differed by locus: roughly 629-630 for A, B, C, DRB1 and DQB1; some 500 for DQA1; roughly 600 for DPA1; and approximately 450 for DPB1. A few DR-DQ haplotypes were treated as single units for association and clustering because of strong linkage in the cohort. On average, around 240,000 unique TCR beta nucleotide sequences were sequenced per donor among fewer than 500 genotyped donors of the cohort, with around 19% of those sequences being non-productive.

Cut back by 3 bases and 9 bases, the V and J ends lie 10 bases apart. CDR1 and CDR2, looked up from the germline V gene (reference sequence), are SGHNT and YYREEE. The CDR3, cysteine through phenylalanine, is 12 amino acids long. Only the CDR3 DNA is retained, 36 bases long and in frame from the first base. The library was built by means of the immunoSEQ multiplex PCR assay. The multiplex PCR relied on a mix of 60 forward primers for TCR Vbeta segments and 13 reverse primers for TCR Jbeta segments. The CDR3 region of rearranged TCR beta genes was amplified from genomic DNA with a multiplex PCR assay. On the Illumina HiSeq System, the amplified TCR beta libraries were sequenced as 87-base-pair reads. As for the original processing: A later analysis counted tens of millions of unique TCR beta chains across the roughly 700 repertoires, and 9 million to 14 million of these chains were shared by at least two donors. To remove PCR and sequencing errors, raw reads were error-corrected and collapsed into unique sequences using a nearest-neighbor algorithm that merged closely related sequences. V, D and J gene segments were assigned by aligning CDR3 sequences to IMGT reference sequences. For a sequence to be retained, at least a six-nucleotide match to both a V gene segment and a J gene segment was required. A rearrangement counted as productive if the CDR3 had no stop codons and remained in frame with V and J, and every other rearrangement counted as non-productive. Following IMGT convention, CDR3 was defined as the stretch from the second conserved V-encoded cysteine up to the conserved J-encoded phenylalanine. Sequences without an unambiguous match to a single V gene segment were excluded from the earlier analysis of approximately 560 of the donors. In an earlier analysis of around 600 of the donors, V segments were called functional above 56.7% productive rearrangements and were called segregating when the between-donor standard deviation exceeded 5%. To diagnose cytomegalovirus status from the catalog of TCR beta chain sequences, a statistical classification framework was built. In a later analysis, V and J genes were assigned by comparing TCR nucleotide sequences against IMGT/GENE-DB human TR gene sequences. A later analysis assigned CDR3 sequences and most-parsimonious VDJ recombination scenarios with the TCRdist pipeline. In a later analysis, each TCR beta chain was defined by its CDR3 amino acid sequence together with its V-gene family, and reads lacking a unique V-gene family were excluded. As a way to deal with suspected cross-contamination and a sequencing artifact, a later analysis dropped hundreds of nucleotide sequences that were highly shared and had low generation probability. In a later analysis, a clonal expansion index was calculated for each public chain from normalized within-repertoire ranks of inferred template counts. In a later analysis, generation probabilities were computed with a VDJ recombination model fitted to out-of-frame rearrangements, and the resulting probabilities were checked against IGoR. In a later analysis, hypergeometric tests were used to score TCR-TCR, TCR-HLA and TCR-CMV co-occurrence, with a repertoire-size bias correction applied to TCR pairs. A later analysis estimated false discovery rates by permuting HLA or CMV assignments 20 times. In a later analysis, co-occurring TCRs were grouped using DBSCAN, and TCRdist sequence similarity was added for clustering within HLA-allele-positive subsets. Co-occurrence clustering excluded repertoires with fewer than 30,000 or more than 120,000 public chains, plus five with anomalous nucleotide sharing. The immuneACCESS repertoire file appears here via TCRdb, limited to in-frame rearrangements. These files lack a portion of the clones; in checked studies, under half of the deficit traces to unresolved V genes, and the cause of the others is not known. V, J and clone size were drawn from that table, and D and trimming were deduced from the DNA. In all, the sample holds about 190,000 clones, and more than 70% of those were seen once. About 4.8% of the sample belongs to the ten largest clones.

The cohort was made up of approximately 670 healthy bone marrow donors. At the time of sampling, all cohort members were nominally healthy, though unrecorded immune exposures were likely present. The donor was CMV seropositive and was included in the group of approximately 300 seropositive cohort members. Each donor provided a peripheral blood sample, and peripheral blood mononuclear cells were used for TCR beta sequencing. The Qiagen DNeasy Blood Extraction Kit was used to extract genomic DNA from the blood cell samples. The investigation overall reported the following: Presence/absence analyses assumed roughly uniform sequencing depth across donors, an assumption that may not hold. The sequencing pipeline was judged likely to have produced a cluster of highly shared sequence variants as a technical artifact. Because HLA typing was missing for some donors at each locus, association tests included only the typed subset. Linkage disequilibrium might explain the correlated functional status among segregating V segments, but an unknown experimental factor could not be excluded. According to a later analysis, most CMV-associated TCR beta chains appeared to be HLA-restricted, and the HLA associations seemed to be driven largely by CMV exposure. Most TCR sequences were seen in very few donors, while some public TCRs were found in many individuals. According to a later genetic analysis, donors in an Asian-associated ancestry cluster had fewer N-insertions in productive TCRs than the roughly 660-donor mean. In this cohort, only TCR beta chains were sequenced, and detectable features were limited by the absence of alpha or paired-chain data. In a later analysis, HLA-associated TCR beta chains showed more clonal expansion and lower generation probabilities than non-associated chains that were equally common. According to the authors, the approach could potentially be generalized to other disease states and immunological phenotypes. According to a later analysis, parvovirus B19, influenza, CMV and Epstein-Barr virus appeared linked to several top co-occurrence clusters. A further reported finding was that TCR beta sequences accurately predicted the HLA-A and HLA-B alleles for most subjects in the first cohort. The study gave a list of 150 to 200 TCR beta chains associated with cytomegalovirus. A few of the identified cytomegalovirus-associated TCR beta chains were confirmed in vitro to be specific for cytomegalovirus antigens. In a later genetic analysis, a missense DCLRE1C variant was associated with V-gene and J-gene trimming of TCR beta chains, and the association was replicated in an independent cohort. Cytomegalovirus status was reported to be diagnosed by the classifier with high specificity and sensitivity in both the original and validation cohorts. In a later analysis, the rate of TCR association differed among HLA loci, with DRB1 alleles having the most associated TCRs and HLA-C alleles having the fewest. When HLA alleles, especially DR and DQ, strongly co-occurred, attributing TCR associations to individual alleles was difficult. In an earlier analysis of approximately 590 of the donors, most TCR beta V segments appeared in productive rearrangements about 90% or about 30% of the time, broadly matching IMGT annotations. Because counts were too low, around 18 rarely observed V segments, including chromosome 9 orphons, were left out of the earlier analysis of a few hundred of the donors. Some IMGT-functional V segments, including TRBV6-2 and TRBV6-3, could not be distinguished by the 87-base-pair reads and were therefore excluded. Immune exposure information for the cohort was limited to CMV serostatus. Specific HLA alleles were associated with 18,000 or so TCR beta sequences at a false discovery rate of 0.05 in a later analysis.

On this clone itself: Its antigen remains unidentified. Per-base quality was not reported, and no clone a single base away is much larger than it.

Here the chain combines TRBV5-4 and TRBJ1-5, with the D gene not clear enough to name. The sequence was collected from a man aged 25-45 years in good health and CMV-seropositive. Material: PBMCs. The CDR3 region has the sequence CASSSPGRPQHF. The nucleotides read TGTGCCAGCAGCTCCCCCGGTCGGCCCCAGCATTTT.